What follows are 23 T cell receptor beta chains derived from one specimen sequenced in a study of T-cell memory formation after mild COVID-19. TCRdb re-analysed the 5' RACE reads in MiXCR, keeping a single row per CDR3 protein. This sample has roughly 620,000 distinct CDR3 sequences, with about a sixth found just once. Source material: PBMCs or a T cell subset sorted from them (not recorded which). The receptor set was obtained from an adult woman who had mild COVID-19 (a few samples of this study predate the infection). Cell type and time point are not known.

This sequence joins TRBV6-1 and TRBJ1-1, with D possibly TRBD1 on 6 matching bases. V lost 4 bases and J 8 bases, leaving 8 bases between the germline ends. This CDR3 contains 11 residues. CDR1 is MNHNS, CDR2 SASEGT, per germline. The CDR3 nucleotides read TGTGCCAGCAGTGTCCAGGGGGAAGCTTTCTTT. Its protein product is CASSVQGEAFF.

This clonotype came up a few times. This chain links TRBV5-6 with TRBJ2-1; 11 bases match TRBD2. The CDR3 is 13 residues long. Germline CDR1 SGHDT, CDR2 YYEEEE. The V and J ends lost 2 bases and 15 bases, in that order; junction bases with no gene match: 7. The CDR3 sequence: CASSFSNSGRGFF. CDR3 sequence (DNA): TGTGCCAGCAGCTTCTCCAATAGCGGGAGGGGGTTCTTC.

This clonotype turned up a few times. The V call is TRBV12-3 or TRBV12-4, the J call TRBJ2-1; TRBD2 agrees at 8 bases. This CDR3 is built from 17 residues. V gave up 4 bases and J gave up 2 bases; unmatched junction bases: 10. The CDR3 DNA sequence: TGTGCCAGCAGTTATAGGGAGAGCGGGAGTCCCTACAATGAGCAGTTCTTC. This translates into CASSYRESGSPYNEQFF.

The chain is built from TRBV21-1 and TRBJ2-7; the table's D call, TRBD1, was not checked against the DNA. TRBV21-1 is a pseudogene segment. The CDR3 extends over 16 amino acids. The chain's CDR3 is CASRKPRQCHSYEQYF. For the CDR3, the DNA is TGTGCCAGCAGGAAACCCAGACAGTGCCACTCCTACGAGCAGTACTTC.

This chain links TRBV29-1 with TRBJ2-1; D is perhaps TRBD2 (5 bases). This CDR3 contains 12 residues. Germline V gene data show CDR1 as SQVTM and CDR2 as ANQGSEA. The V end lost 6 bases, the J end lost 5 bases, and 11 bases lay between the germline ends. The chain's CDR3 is CSVWWENNEQFF. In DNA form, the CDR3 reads TGCAGCGTCTGGTGGGAGAACAATGAGCAGTTCTTC.

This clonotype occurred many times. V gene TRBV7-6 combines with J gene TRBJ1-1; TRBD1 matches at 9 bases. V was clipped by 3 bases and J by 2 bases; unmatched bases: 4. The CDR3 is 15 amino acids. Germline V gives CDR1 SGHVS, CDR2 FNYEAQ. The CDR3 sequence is CASSLATGGNTEAFF. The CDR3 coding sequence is TGTGCCAGCAGCTTGGCAACAGGGGGCAACACTGAAGCTTTCTTT. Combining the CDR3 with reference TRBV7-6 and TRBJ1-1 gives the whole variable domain GAGVSQSPRYKVTKRGQDVALRCDPISGHVSLYWYRQALGQGPEFLTYFNYEAQQDKSGLPNDRFSAERPEGSISTLTIQRTEQRDSAMYRCASSLATGGNTEAFFGQGTRLTVV.

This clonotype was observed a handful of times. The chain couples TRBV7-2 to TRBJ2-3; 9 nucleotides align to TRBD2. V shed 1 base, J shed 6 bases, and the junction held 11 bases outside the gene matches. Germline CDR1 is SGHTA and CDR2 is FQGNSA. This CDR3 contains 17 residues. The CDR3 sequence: CASSLGLAEGQGDTQYF. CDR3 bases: TGTGCCAGCAGCTTAGGACTAGCGGAGGGCCAGGGTGATACGCAGTATTTT.

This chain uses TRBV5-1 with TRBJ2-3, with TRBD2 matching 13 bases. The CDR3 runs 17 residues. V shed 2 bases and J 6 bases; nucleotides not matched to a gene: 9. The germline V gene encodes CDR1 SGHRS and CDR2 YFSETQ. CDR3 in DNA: TGCGCCAGCAGCTTATCCCGCGTGACTAGCGGGGGGGATACGCAGTATTTT. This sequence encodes CASSLSRVTSGGDTQYF.

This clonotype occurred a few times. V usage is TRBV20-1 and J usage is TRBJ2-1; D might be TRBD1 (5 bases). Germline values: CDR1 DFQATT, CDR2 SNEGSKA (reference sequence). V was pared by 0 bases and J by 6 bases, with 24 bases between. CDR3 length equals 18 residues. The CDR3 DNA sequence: TGCAGTGCTAGAGATCAGGGTACGGCTACACTGAAGGTCAATGAGCAGTTCTTC. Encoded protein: CSARDQGTATLKVNEQFF.

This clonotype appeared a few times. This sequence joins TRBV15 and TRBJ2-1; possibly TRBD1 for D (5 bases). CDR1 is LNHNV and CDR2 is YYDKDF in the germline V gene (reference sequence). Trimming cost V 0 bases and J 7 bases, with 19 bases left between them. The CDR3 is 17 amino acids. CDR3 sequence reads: CATSRDWGAAIPNEQFF. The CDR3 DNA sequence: TGTGCCACCAGCAGAGATTGGGGCGCAGCTATACCGAATGAGCAGTTCTTC. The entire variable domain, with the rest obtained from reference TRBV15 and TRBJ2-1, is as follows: DAMVIQNPRYQVTQFGKPVTLSCSQTLNHNVMYWYQQKSSQAPKLLFHYYDKDFNNEADTPDNFQSRRPNTSFCFLDIRSPGLGDTAMYLCATSRDWGAAIPNEQFFGPGTRLTVL.

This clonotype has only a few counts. The CDR3 protein is CASSPRPILNTEAFF. The CDR3 DNA reads TGCGCCAGCAGCCCGAGGCCGATCTTGAACACTGAAGCTTTCTTT. The V and J genes are TRBV5-1 and TRBJ1-1; D is unclear. Per germline, CDR1 SGHRS and CDR2 YFSETQ. The CDR3 contains 15 residues. The V and J ends lost 4 bases and 0 bases respectively, with 13 bases between them. Looking up the rest from reference TRBV5-1 and TRBJ1-1 gives the full variable domain: KAGVTQTPRYLIKTRGQQVTLSCSPISGHRSVSWYQQTPGQGLQFLFEYFSETQRNKGNFPGRFSGRQFSNSRSEMNVSTLELGDSALYLCASSPRPILNTEAFFGQGTRLTVV.

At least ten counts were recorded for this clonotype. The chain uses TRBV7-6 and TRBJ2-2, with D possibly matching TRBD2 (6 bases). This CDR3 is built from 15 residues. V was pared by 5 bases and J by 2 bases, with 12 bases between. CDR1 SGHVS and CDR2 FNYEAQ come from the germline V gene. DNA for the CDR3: TGTGCCAGCAGCCCAACGGGACTTAACACCGGGGAGCTGTTTTTT. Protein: CASSPTGLNTGELFF.

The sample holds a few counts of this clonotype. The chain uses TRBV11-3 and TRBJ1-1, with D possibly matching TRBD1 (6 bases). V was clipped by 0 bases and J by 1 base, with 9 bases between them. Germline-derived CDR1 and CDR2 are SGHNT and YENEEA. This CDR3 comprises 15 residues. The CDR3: CASSLEGRGNTEAFF. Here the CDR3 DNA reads TGTGCCAGCAGCTTAGAAGGCAGGGGGAACACTGAAGCTTTCTTT.

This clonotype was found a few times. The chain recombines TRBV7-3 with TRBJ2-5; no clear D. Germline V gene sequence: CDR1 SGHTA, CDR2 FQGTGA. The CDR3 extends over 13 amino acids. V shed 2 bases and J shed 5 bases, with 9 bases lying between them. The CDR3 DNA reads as TGTGCCAGCAGCTTATGGAGTTCTGAGACCCAGTACTTC. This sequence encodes CASSLWSSETQYF.

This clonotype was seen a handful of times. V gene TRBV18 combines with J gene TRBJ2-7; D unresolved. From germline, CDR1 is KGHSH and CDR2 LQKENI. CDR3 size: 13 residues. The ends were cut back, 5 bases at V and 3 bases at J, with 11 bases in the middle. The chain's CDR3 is CASSSMDLYEQYF. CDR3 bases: TGTGCCAGCTCAAGCATGGACCTCTACGAGCAGTACTTC.

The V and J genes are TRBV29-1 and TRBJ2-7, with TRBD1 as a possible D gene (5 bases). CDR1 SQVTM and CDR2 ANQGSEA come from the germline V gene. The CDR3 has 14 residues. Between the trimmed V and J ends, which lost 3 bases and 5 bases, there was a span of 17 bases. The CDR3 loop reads CSVDDIDSLDEQYF. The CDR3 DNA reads TGCAGCGTTGATGATATTGACAGTTTAGACGAGCAGTACTTC.

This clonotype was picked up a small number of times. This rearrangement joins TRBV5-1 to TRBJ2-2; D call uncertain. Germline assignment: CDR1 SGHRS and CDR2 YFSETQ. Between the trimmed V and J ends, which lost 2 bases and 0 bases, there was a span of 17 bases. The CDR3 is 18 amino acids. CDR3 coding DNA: TGCGCCAGCAGCTTACCTACCATTCAGTGGGCGAACACCGGGGAGCTGTTTTTT. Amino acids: CASSLPTIQWANTGELFF.

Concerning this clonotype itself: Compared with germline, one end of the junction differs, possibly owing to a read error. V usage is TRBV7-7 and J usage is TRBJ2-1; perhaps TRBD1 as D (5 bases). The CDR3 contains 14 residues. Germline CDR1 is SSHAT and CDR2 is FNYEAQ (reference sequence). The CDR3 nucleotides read TGTGCTAGCAGCGCCATAGACAGATCGAGTGAGCAGTTCTTC. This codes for CASSAIDRSSEQFF.

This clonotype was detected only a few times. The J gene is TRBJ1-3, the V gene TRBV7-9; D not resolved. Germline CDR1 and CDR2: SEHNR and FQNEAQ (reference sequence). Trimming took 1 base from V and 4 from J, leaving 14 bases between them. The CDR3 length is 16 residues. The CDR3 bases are TGTGCCAGCAGCTTAGGGTACGGGGAGTCAGGAAACACCATATATTTT. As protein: CASSLGYGESGNTIYF.

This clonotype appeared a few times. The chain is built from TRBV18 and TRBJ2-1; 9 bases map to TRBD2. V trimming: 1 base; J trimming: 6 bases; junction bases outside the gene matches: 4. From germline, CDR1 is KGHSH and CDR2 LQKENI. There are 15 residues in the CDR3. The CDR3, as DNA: TGTGCCAGCTCACCACTAGCGGGAGCGGGCAATGAGCAGTTCTTC. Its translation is CASSPLAGAGNEQFF.

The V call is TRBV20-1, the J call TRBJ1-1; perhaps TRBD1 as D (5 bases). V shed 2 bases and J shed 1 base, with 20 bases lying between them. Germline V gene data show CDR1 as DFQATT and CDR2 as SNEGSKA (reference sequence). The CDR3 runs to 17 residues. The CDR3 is CSARSAIGGGRNTEAFF. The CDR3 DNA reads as TGCAGTGCTAGATCAGCTATAGGTGGGGGGAGGAACACTGAAGCTTTCTTT.

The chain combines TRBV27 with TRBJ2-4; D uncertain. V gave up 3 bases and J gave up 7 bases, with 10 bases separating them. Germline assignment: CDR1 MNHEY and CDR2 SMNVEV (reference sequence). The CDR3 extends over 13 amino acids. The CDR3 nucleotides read TGTGCCAGCAGTTTCTACTCCGACAACATTCAGTACTTC. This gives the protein CASSFYSDNIQYF.

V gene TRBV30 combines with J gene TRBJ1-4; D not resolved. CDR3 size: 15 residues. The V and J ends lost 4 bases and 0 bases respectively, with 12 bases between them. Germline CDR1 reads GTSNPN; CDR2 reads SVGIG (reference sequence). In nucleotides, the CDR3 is TGTGCCTGGACCGGGCCAAGTTCAACTAATGAAAAACTGTTTTTT. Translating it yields CAWTGPSSTNEKLFF.